One sample yielded the 10 T cell receptor beta chains listed below, sequenced in a study of blood T cell repertoires in COVID-19. Measured with immunoSEQ multiplex PCR; TCRdb has only the in-frame clones, and not every one. The sample includes about 220,000 clones, approximately 78% seen only once; the top ten take 8.2%. Sequencing used peripheral blood. These TCRs come from a woman at least 80 years old with COVID-19, enrolled during active disease.

This rearrangement joins TRBV5-6 to TRBJ1-2; no clear D. This CDR3 has 15 amino acids. Between the trimmed V and J ends, which lost 6 bases and 1 base, there was a span of 16 bases. CDR1 SGHDT and CDR2 YYEEEE come from the germline V gene. The CDR3 DNA sequence: TGTGCCAGCATCCTACGCGCCGGTCGTAACTATGGCTACACCTTC. Translation gives CASILRAGRNYGYTF.

The V call is TRBV7-3, the J call TRBJ2-7, with 9 bases lining up with TRBD1. After removal of 5 bases from V and 10 bases from J, the junction contained 6 bases not matched to a gene. Germline values: CDR1 SGHTA, CDR2 FQGTGA. The CDR3 spans 12 residues. The CDR3 protein is CASSPGQGLQYF. The CDR3 DNA is TGTGCCAGCAGCCCGGGACAGGGACTCCAGTACTTC.

This clone showed up just a few times. The V gene is TRBV30, the J gene TRBJ1-6; D is uncertain. V lost 3 bases, J lost 11 bases, and 11 bases lay in between. Germline V gene data show CDR1 as GTSNPN and CDR2 as SVGIG (reference sequence). The CDR3 is made up of 12 amino acids. Written as DNA, the CDR3 is TGTGCCTGGAGCGGGGAGAGTCCACCCCTCCACTTT. Translated, it gives CAWSGESPPLHF.

The chain joins TRBV6-4 to TRBJ1-2; TRBD1 might be the D (5 bases). Germline CDR1 and CDR2: MRHNA and SNTAGT. The V gene lost 5 bases and the J gene lost 2 bases, with 9 bases spanning the gap. CDR3 length equals 13 residues. DNA of the CDR3: TGTGCCAGCAGTCCAGGGCGGAACTATGGCTACACCTTC. It encodes CASSPGRNYGYTF.

This chain uses TRBV28 with TRBJ1-2, with D hard to call. Germline CDR1 and CDR2: MDHEN and SYDVKM. Trimming took 7 bases from V and 4 from J, leaving 13 bases between them. The CDR3 is 13 residues long. The CDR3 region is CASTFRESYGYTF. Here the CDR3 DNA reads TGTGCCAGCACATTCCGCGAGTCCTATGGCTACACCTTC.

This rearrangement joins TRBV11-2 to TRBJ2-2; D is perhaps TRBD2 (5 bases). Germline V gives CDR1 SGHAT, CDR2 FQNNGV. CDR3 length: 16 residues. The V end was cut by 1 base, the J end by 4 bases, with 13 bases between. The CDR3 reads CASSLGEISRTGELFF. The CDR3 DNA sequence: TGTGCCAGCAGCTTAGGGGAGATCAGCCGCACCGGGGAGCTGTTTTTT.

The chain joins TRBV4-1 to TRBJ2-1; D gene ambiguous. V dropped 0 bases and J dropped 12 bases, with 18 bases sitting between them. CDR1 and CDR2 from the germline V gene are MGHRA and YSYEKL. The CDR3 loop spans 15 amino acids. In DNA, the CDR3 is TGCGCCAGCAGCCAAGATCCGCGACACTCTGACCGGCAGTTCTTC. It translates to CASSQDPRHSDRQFF.

The chain recombines TRBV28 with TRBJ2-1, with D tentatively TRBD2 (5 bases). CDR3 length: 12 amino acids. The germline gives CDR1 MDHEN, CDR2 SYDVKM. V lost 6 bases to trimming and J lost 10 bases, with 13 bases between them. The CDR3, as DNA: TGTGCCAGCAGGTTAAGCGGCCGCGAGCAGTTCTTC. It specifies CASRLSGREQFF.

J is TRBJ2-7 and V is TRBV28; TRBD2 is a possible D gene (5 bases). CDR3 length: 12 residues. Trimming pared 4 bases from V and 5 bases from J, leaving 9 bases between. Germline V gene data show CDR1 as MDHEN and CDR2 as SYDVKM. In DNA form, the CDR3 reads TGTGCCAGCAGTTCCAGAGGGCACGAGCAGTACTTC. Its translation is CASSSRGHEQYF.

This clone has just a few counts. The V call is TRBV6-1, the J call TRBJ1-4; a weak D match, TRBD1 (5 bases). The V end was cut by 3 bases, the J end by 5 bases, with 13 bases between. Germline values: CDR1 MNHNS, CDR2 SASEGT. The CDR3 is 15 amino acids. In DNA, the CDR3 is TGTGCCAGCAGTGACCCCGGGGGGGTAAATGAAAAACTGTTTTTT. This encodes CASSDPGGVNEKLFF.